This T cell receptor (beta chain) was recovered during a study of cytomegalovirus exposure and HLA in healthy donors. General study points: Diagnosis of cytomegalovirus status made by the classifier reportedly showed high specificity and sensitivity.

Sequencing used immunoSEQ multiplex PCR; TCRdb keeps in-frame clones, though not all of them. The table records about 83,000 clones, around 96% of them present only once. Turning to this clone: The antigen is undetermined.

The receptor's source is a woman between 18 and 30 years old in good health and CMV-seronegative. The sequenced material came from PBMCs.

The CDR3 loop is CASSGRLAGERESYNEQFF. The CDR3 DNA follows: TGTGCCAGCAGCGGACGACTAGCGGGAGAGAGAGAATCCTACAATGAGCAGTTCTTC. The chain links TRBV7-6 to TRBJ2-1; the match to TRBD2 covers 12 bases. The CDR3 extends over 19 amino acids. Germline V gene data show CDR1 as SGHVS and CDR2 as FNYEAQ. With V trimmed by 5 bases and J by 1 base, 12 bases remained unmatched.